The 4 T cell receptor beta chains below come from one sample, sequenced in a study of identical twins. TCRdb re-analysed the 5' RACE reads in MiXCR, keeping a single row per CDR3 protein. The profile shows around 650,000 distinct CDR3 sequences, about 7.6% of them singletons. These data are also associated with another study on yellow fever vaccine responses in identical twins.

Input material: PBMCs. These receptors were taken from a woman younger than 35 in good health.

This clonotype was detected only a few times. Here the CDR3 DNA reads TGTGCCAGCAGCCCGTATCGTGAGGGCGGCACCGGGGAGCTGTTTTTT. Encoded protein: CASSPYREGGTGELFF. The gene calls are TRBV5-6 and TRBJ2-2; possible D gene TRBD2, 5 bases. CDR3 length: 16 residues. The V gene's germline CDR1 is SGHDT and CDR2 YYEEEE. The V gene lost 4 bases and the J gene lost 4 bases, with 17 bases spanning the gap.

This clonotype was picked up a small number of times. This chain joins TRBV7-8 and TRBJ2-7, with unresolved D. The CDR3 sequence is 14 residues long. Germline V gives CDR1 SGHVS, CDR2 FQNEAQ. V lost 2 bases and J 9 bases, leaving 17 bases between the germline ends. CDR3 bases: TGTGCCAGCAGCTTAACTCTTGAGGTACCGCGGCAGTACTTC. Protein: CASSLTLEVPRQYF.

The chain employs TRBV20-1 and TRBJ2-7; D possibly corresponds to TRBD1 (6 bases). Germline V gene data show CDR1 as DFQATT and CDR2 as SNEGSKA (reference sequence). The CDR3 is 13 amino acids. The CDR3 nucleotides read TGCGGCGCTCCTCGGGCAGGGCCGAGGGGGAAGTACTTC. Protein: CGAPRAGPRGKYF.

The chain is built from TRBV29-1 and TRBJ2-7; TRBD1 might be the D (6 bases). The V end lost 8 bases, the J end lost 6 bases, and 23 bases lay between the germline ends. This CDR3 has 14 amino acids. Germline V gives CDR1 SQVTM, CDR2 ANQGSEA. The CDR3 protein is CSSLDGQGFGEQYV. CDR3 coding DNA: TGCAGCTCTCTTGATGGGCAGGGGTTTGGCGAGCAGTACGTC.